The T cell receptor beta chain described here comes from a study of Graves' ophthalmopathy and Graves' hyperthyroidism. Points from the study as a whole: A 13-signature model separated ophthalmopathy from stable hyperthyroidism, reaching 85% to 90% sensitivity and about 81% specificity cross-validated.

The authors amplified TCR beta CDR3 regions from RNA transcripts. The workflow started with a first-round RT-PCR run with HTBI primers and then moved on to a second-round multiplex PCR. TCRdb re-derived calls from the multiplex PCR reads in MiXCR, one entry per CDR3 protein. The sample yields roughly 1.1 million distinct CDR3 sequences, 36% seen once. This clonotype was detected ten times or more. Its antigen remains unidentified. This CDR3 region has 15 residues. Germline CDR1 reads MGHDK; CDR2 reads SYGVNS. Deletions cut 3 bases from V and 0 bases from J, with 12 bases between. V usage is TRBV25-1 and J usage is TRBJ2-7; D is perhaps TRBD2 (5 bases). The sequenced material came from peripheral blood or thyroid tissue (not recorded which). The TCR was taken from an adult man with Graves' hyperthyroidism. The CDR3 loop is CASSDSRGSSYEQYF. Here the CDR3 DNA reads TGTGCCAGCAGTGACTCCCGAGGGAGCTCCTACGAGCAGTACTTC.